This TCR beta chain was identified in a study of CD8+CD57+ T cells in acquired aplastic anemia. Genomic DNA constituted the template upon which TCR beta VDJ and CDR3 profiling was performed. TCRdb re-analysed the reads in MiXCR, keeping a single row per CDR3 protein. The table includes some 180,000 distinct CDR3 sequences, almost 50% detected once. CD8+CD57+ cell expansion, shown by flow cytometry, had occurred in the patients selected for sequencing. In this sample, this clonotype turned up once. CDR1 and CDR2 (germline): LNHDA, SQIVND (reference sequence). Germline trimming cut 7 bases from V and 2 bases from J; bases unmatched to any gene: 5. The CDR3 is 13 amino acids.

The source material was sorted CD4+, CD8+, or CD8+CD57+ T cells (not recorded which) from PBMCs. This chain joins TRBV19 and TRBJ2-7; 7 nucleotides agree with TRBD1. This receptor was obtained from a human donor with aplastic anemia. The CDR3 here is CASTRQGTYEQYF. The CDR3 region has the DNA TGTGCCAGTACCCGACAGGGTACCTACGAGCAGTACTTC.